This TCR beta chain appears in the sequencing data of a study of shared clonotypes between healthy human individuals. The authors' processing: Filtering differed, since immunoSEQ gave only junction sequences and no quality scores. Sequenced by immunoSEQ multiplex PCR; TCRdb stores in-frame clones only, minus some. D and trimming were read from the DNA, whereas the V and J calls and clone size are those reported in that table. The table has 2 million to 2.5 million clones, almost 96% seen once; the top ten hold approximately 0.13%. Details on this clone: The antigen is undetermined.

General study results and limits: Relative to clonotypes present in all four donors, those not shared had lower generation probabilities. Large depth notwithstanding, sorted-subset sequencing proved incomplete by rarefaction. Among a handful of donors, roughly 5.4% of naive CD4 clonotypes were found in common.

Germline lookup yields CDR1 SGDLS and CDR2 YYNGEE. The V end lost 0 bases, the J end lost 4 bases, and 7 bases lay between the germline ends. The CDR3 spans 13 residues. This TCR was sampled from a man aged 18 to 29 in good health. Sequencing input: naive CD4+ T cells sorted from blood. The subset is: CD45RA+ positively selected. The gene calls are TRBV9 and TRBJ1-1; the D is unclear. In DNA, the CDR3 is TGTGCCAGCAGCGTAGCTCCCAGCACTGAAGCTTTCTTT. Protein sequence: CASSVAPSTEAFF. Based on the CDR3 plus reference TRBV9 and TRBJ1-1, the full variable domain is DSGVTQTPKHLITATGQRVTLRCSPRSGDLSVYWYQQSLDQGLQFLIQYYNGEERAKGNILERFSAQQFPDLHSELNLSSLELGDSALYFCASSVAPSTEAFFGQGTRLTVV.